The 27 T cell receptor beta chains in this list originate from one sample, sequenced in a study of patients and donors after allogeneic stem cell transplantation (dated by TCRdb to 2020 to 2021). Library preparation employed RT-PCR. TCRdb lists the instrument as NextSeq 550. Clones were called with MiXCR by TCRdb after fastp trimmed the public reads at Q25, and only in-frame beta chains were retained. For every CDR3 protein sequence, its rows merge into one entry that carries the most common genes and DNA. The sample profile shows about 160,000 distinct CDR3 sequences; about a third of them were found once. Around 50% of the sample is held by the ten biggest clonotypes. The sample comprised blood, either unsorted or a sorted T cell fraction (not recorded which). These receptors all come from a human donor who was either an allogeneic HSCT recipient or a stem cell or donor lymphocyte infusion donor (not recorded which). It is not recorded whose cells these are; they may come from a transplant donor.

The chain uses TRBV10-3 and TRBJ2-3; a possible D gene is TRBD2 (5 bases). This CDR3 contains 17 residues. Trimming stripped 3 bases from V and 5 bases from J, with 21 bases between. Per the germline V gene, CDR1 is ENHRY and CDR2 is SYGVKD. The CDR3 reads CAISEVHPGSAGDTQYF. As DNA, the CDR3 is TGTGCCATCAGTGAAGTTCACCCCGGGTCGGCGGGAGATACGCAGTATTTT.

The chain recombines TRBV21-1 with TRBJ1-2; the table's TRBD1 call for D was not verified on the DNA. TRBV21-1 is marked as a pseudogene. The CDR3 contains 17 residues. CDR3 DNA sequence: TGTGCCAGCAGCAAAGCGCTTTGGGACACAGGGCACTATGGCTACACCTTC. Residues: CASSKALWDTGHYGYTF.

This chain joins TRBV3-1 and TRBJ1-1; a possible D gene is TRBD1 (5 bases). CDR1 LGHDT and CDR2 YNNKEL come from the germline V gene (reference sequence). Deletions cut 0 bases from V and 0 bases from J, with 14 bases between. CDR3 length equals 17 residues. In DNA form, the CDR3 reads TGTGCCAGCAGCCAAGATTGGCCAGGGAACATGAACACTGAAGCTTTCTTT. Translating it yields CASSQDWPGNMNTEAFF.

The genes are TRBV7-2 and TRBJ1-6; 9 bases are shared with TRBD1. V trimming: 5 bases; J trimming: 9 bases; junction bases outside the gene matches: 8. From germline, CDR1 is SGHTA and CDR2 FQGNSA. The CDR3 covers 15 residues. CDR3 loop: CASSRGQGNFSPLHF. In DNA, the CDR3 is TGTGCCAGCAGCCGGGGACAGGGAAATTTTTCACCCCTCCACTTT.

This chain uses TRBV20-1 with TRBJ2-1; D perhaps matches TRBD2 (5 bases). Between the trimmed V and J ends, which lost 0 bases and 3 bases, there was a span of 12 bases. The CDR3 loop spans 15 amino acids. Germline CDR1 and CDR2: DFQATT and SNEGSKA (reference sequence). The DNA of the CDR3 is TGCAGTGCTAGAGATTACGGAGGCCACTACAATGAGCAGTTCTTC. Translating it yields CSARDYGGHYNEQFF.

This rearrangement joins TRBV6-5 to TRBJ2-1; TRBD2 aligns across 14 bases. Germline trimming cut 5 bases from V and 4 bases from J; bases unmatched to any gene: 7. This CDR3 has 17 residues. Germline V gives CDR1 MNHEY, CDR2 SVGAGI. The CDR3 DNA sequence: TGTGCCAGCAGTCCTTGGACTAGCGGGGGGTATTACAATGAGCAGTTCTTC. Translated: CASSPWTSGGYYNEQFF.

This chain links TRBV6-1 with TRBJ2-1; D not resolved. From germline, CDR1 is MNHNS and CDR2 SASEGT. This CDR3 is 12 amino acids long. With 8 bases removed from V and 5 bases from J, the gap between germline ends came to 10 bases. The CDR3 DNA follows: TGTGCCAGCGGGGATATCGACAATGAGCAGTTCTTC. This gives the protein CASGDIDNEQFF.

The chain combines TRBV27 with TRBJ2-2, with D unclear. This CDR3 is built from 18 residues. Per germline, CDR1 MNHEY and CDR2 SMNVEV (reference sequence). V was shortened by 0 bases and J by 0 bases, with 14 bases between the two germline ends. The chain's CDR3 is CASSLSKSRNANTGELFF. Written as DNA, the CDR3 is TGTGCCAGCAGTTTATCGAAGTCGCGGAACGCGAACACCGGGGAGCTGTTTTTT.

The CDR3 is CASSRSEDREFYGYTF. The CDR3, as DNA: TGTGCCAGCTCACGGTCCGAGGACAGGGAATTCTATGGCTACACCTTC. This chain connects TRBV18 to TRBJ1-2; TRBD1 matches at 8 bases. Trimming cost V 4 bases and J 4 bases; bases outside gene matches: 11. There are 16 residues in the CDR3. Germline CDR1 is KGHSH and CDR2 is LQKENI.

This clonotype was found a few times. The chain uses TRBV5-1 and TRBJ2-2, with TRBD1 as a possible D gene (6 bases). CDR1 SGHRS and CDR2 YFSETQ come from the germline V gene. V was trimmed by 2 bases and J by 1 base, leaving 9 bases between them. There are 15 residues in the CDR3. CDR3 in DNA: TGCGCCAGCAGCTTTACAGGGATGAACACCGGGGAGCTGTTTTTT. Translating it yields CASSFTGMNTGELFF.

This sequence joins TRBV28 and TRBJ1-5; 7 nucleotides agree with TRBD1. There are 13 residues in the CDR3. Germline assignment: CDR1 MDHEN and CDR2 SYDVKM. The V gene end was trimmed by 6 bases and the J gene end by 1 base; junction bases not matched to a gene: 0. The DNA of the CDR3 is TGTGCCAGCAGGGACAGGAGCAATCAGCCCCAGCATTTT. Translated: CASRDRSNQPQHF.

This CDR3 reads CASSPAGTGTSNSYNSPLHF. The DNA for the CDR3 is TGTGCCAGCAGCCCCGCCGGTACCGGGACAAGTAACTCCTATAATTCACCCCTCCACTTT. The rearrangement uses TRBV11-2 and TRBJ1-6; TRBD1 might be the D (6 bases). Germline V gene lookup returns CDR1 SGHAT and CDR2 FQNNGV. V was cut by 5 bases and J by 0 bases, with 23 bases left in between. There are 20 residues in the CDR3.

This chain links TRBV20-1 with TRBJ1-1; D is unresolved. Trimming took off 1 base at V and 0 bases at J, with 9 bases between the two ends. CDR1 and CDR2 from the germline V gene are DFQATT and SNEGSKA (reference sequence). CDR3 length equals 14 residues. The CDR3 is CSARVDPMNTEAFF. The CDR3, as DNA: TGCAGTGCTAGAGTCGATCCTATGAACACTGAAGCTTTCTTT.

In this sample, this clonotype turned up once. The V call is TRBV9, the J call TRBJ2-6; 7 positions agree with TRBD1. V lost 7 bases, J lost 4 bases, and 17 bases stayed unmatched. Germline V gene data show CDR1 as SGDLS and CDR2 as YYNGEE. This CDR3 has 18 residues. DNA for the CDR3: TGTGCCAGCGGGGGACAGATGGCCTCTTTGGAGGGGGCCAACGTCCTGACTTTC. Translation: CASGGQMASLEGANVLTF.

The gene calls are TRBV6-2 or TRBV6-3 and TRBJ2-3, with D possibly matching TRBD2 (5 bases). Germline loops: CDR1 MNHEY, CDR2 SVGEGT. V lost 1 base and J 0 bases, leaving 14 bases between the germline ends. The CDR3 extends over 17 amino acids. The CDR3 sequence is CASSYFPGLGSTDTQYF. CDR3 DNA: TGTGCCAGCAGTTACTTCCCCGGACTGGGTAGCACAGATACGCAGTATTTT.

The chain couples TRBV20-1 to TRBJ2-3; 11 nucleotides match TRBD2. Trimming took 5 bases from V and 5 from J; bases not matched to a gene: 9. The CDR3 length is 15 residues. Germline-derived CDR1 and CDR2 are DFQATT and SNEGSKA (reference sequence). The CDR3 is CSAAPLAGGIDTQYF. The CDR3 DNA is TGCAGTGCTGCTCCTCTAGCGGGGGGTATAGATACGCAGTATTTT.

The rearrangement uses TRBV9 and TRBJ2-7, with D tentatively TRBD1 or TRBD2 (5 bases each). The V gene lost 0 bases and the J gene lost 5 bases, with 18 bases spanning the gap. Germline values: CDR1 SGDLS, CDR2 YYNGEE. This CDR3 is built from 16 residues. This CDR3 reads CASSVDTGQSNDEQYF. The CDR3 region has the DNA TGTGCCAGCAGCGTAGATACGGGGCAGTCGAACGACGAGCAGTACTTC.

In this sample, this clonotype turned up a few times. This chain uses TRBV6-1 with TRBJ1-2; TRBD1 matches at 7 bases. V shed 4 bases and J 6 bases; nucleotides not matched to a gene: 17. CDR3 length: 17 residues. Germline V gives CDR1 MNHNS, CDR2 SASEGT. The CDR3 spells CASSARTGPPPVDGYTF. The DNA for the CDR3 is TGTGCCAGCAGTGCCCGGACAGGCCCCCCCCCGGTGGATGGCTACACCTTC.

The V call is TRBV15, the J call TRBJ1-1; D gene ambiguous. Germline V gene sequence: CDR1 LNHNV, CDR2 YYDKDF (reference sequence). V was pared by 0 bases and J by 0 bases, with 2 bases between. The CDR3 spans 13 residues. This CDR3 is CATSRDVNTEAFF. DNA of the CDR3: TGTGCCACCAGCAGAGATGTGAACACTGAAGCTTTCTTT.

The gene calls are TRBV12-3 or TRBV12-4 and TRBJ1-1, with D possibly TRBD1 on 5 matching bases. Trimming removed 5 bases from V and 3 bases from J, with 16 bases in between. CDR3 length equals 15 residues. This chain's CDR3 is CASSPGFRTDTEAFF. The CDR3 nucleotides are TGTGCCAGCAGTCCAGGGTTTCGGACGGACACTGAAGCTTTCTTT.

V is TRBV28 and J is TRBJ1-1; D unclear. Germline-derived CDR1 and CDR2 are MDHEN and SYDVKM. Trimming removed 1 base from V and 4 bases from J, with 13 bases in between. CDR3 length equals 15 residues. The CDR3 bases are TGTGCCAGCAGTTTATCGGGGATCCGGTTCACTGAAGCTTTCTTT. Its translation is CASSLSGIRFTEAFF.

This clonotype was observed a handful of times. J is TRBJ1-2 and V is TRBV27; no clear D. The CDR3 sequence is 15 residues long. With 2 bases removed from V and 4 bases from J, the gap between germline ends came to 14 bases. In germline, CDR1 is MNHEY, CDR2 SMNVEV (reference sequence). In DNA form, the CDR3 reads TGTGCCAGCAGTTTAGGCGCGGGTGGGGTCTATGGCTACACCTTC. This sequence encodes CASSLGAGGVYGYTF.

This chain connects TRBV27 to TRBJ2-7; unclear D gene. CDR1 is MNHEY, CDR2 SMNVEV, per germline (reference sequence). The CDR3 contains 14 residues. Trimming shortened V by 0 bases and J by 3 bases, and 9 bases separated the two germline ends. CDR3 amino acids: CASSLSGRYYEQYF. CDR3 coding DNA: TGTGCCAGCAGTTTATCAGGCAGGTACTACGAGCAGTACTTC.

V is TRBV29-1 and J is TRBJ1-1, with a tentative D call TRBD1 (6 bases). This CDR3 is built from 13 residues. Germline V gene data show CDR1 as SQVTM and CDR2 as ANQGSEA. V dropped 7 bases and J dropped 1 base, with 13 bases sitting between them. CDR3 sequence: CSASTGKNTEAFF. CDR3 coding DNA: TGCAGCGCCTCAACAGGGAAGAACACTGAAGCTTTCTTT.

The chain couples TRBV15 to TRBJ2-3; the D gene is possibly TRBD1 (5 bases). V lost 5 bases and J 6 bases, leaving 12 bases between the germline ends. Per the germline V gene, CDR1 is LNHNV and CDR2 is YYDKDF (reference sequence). The CDR3 spans 13 residues. The CDR3 DNA follows: TGTGCCACCAGCCGCGACAGATCTGATACGCAGTATTTT. Protein: CATSRDRSDTQYF.

This clonotype was seen ten or more times. V gene TRBV29-1 combines with J gene TRBJ1-5; TRBD1 is a possible D gene (6 bases). Trimming left V 4 bases short and J 4 bases short, with 11 bases between. This CDR3 is built from 13 residues. Germline V lookup: CDR1 SQVTM, CDR2 ANQGSEA. The CDR3 region is CSVGKGGNQPQHF. The CDR3 DNA is TGCAGCGTTGGGAAGGGGGGTAATCAGCCCCAGCATTTT.

J is TRBJ1-3 and V is TRBV2, with D unresolved. The CDR3 spans 13 residues. Per germline, CDR1 SNHLY and CDR2 FYNNEI. Trimming left V 7 bases short and J 0 bases short, with 7 bases between. The CDR3 here is CASKIGSGNTIYF. The CDR3, as DNA: TGTGCCAGCAAGATCGGCTCTGGAAACACCATATATTTT.